The 30 T cell receptor beta chains below were found in one sample sequenced in a study of T cells after yellow fever vaccination. TCRdb redid the calling of the 5' RACE reads with MiXCR, one entry per CDR3 protein. Of approximately 550,000 distinct CDR3 sequences listed, less than 20% are singletons. Material: PBMCs, obtained 15 days after the yellow fever booster vaccination. Receptors were obtained from a man in his thirties or forties who received the YFV17D yellow fever vaccine.

The V gene is TRBV27, the J gene TRBJ2-3, with TRBD2 matching 9 bases. Germline CDR1 MNHEY, CDR2 SMNVEV (reference sequence). The trim removed 5 bases at V and 6 bases at J, leaving 12 bases unmatched. This CDR3 comprises 16 residues. CDR3 nucleotides: TGTGCCAGCAGTCGGGGAAAAGCGGGAGGCGAGGATACGCAGTATTTT. It yields the protein CASSRGKAGGEDTQYF.

The CDR3: CASSYSRRVNTGELFF. The DNA of the CDR3 is TGTGCCAGCAGTTACTCTCGCAGGGTGAACACCGGGGAGCTGTTTTTT. This sequence joins TRBV6-5 and TRBJ2-2, with D maybe TRBD1 (5 bases). V was cut by 0 bases and J by 1 base, with 9 bases left in between. The CDR3 has 16 residues. From germline, CDR1 is MNHEY and CDR2 SVGAGI.

With regard to this clonotype: A much bigger clone sits one base away, suggesting this may be a read error. The genes are TRBV5-4 and TRBJ2-5; TRBD2 aligns across 8 bases. This CDR3 is built from 13 residues. V dropped 5 bases and J dropped 2; count of bases not matched to a gene: 2. The germline gives CDR1 SGHNT, CDR2 YYREEE (reference sequence). DNA of the CDR3: TGTGCCAGCAGACTAGCGGAACAAGAGACCCAGTACTTC. Translating it yields CASRLAEQETQYF. Full variable domain (outside the CDR3, taken from reference TRBV5-4 and TRBJ2-5): ETGVTQSPTHLIKTRGQQVTLRCSSQSGHNTVSWYQQALGQGPQFIFQYYREEENGRGNFPPRFSGLQFPNYSSELNVNALELDDSALYLCASRLAEQETQYFGPGTRLLVL.

This clonotype was detected only a few times. This sequence joins TRBV3-1 and TRBJ1-5; D call uncertain. Trimming removed 4 bases at V and 3 bases at J, with 13 bases between. The CDR3 spans 15 residues. CDR1 is LGHDT, CDR2 YNNKEL, per germline (reference sequence). The CDR3 sequence: CASSLGQIFNQPQHF. CDR3 coding DNA: TGTGCCAGCAGCCTAGGCCAGATTTTCAATCAGCCCCAGCATTTT.

This clonotype was picked up many times. CDR3 DNA: TGTGCCAGCAGCTTAGTCGCCAGGGATACGCAGTATTTT. This encodes CASSLVARDTQYF. V usage is TRBV7-2 and J usage is TRBJ2-3; D gene ambiguous. Trimming removed 1 base at V and 6 bases at J, with 8 bases between. The CDR3 runs 13 residues. Per the germline V gene, CDR1 is SGHTA and CDR2 is FQGNSA.

This clonotype was recorded a few times. In DNA, the CDR3 is TGTGCCAGCAGCCCTGAGATGAGCGGGATATACAATGAGCAGTTCTTC. This codes for CASSPEMSGIYNEQFF. This chain links TRBV6-1 with TRBJ2-1, with 7 nucleotides matching TRBD2. The V gene end was trimmed by 6 bases and the J gene end by 4 bases; junction bases not matched to a gene: 12. The germline CDR1 and CDR2 sequences are MNHNS and SASEGT. The CDR3 is 16 amino acids.

The chain links TRBV5-5 to TRBJ1-1; weak D call: TRBD1 (6 bases). CDR1 is SGHKS and CDR2 is YYEKEE in the germline V gene (reference sequence). V lost 0 bases and J 7 bases, leaving 13 bases between the germline ends. The CDR3 has 14 amino acids. As DNA, the CDR3 is TGTGCCAGCAGCTTGGTGGGAGGGGGGAGTGAAGCTTTCTTT. Its translation is CASSLVGGGSEAFF.

The chain uses TRBV27 and TRBJ2-7; maybe TRBD2 (5 bases). The germline V and J ends were trimmed by 5 bases and 2 bases, with 10 bases remaining between them. Germline V CDR1 and CDR2: MNHEY, SMNVEV (reference sequence). The CDR3 consists of 13 residues. The CDR3 region is CASSPRLTYEQYF. DNA for the CDR3: TGTGCCAGCAGTCCTCGACTAACCTACGAGCAGTACTTC.

J is TRBJ2-3 and V is TRBV9; 8 bases match TRBD2. J was trimmed by 5 bases and V by 0 bases; bases with no gene match: 5. Germline CDR1 is SGDLS and CDR2 is YYNGEE. The CDR3 runs to 15 residues. This CDR3 reads CASSVAGGPRDTQYF. The CDR3 DNA is TGTGCCAGCAGCGTAGCGGGAGGGCCGAGAGATACGCAGTATTTT.

The sample holds a few counts of this clonotype. The gene calls are TRBV28 and TRBJ2-5, with TRBD2 identical over 9 bases. This CDR3 is built from 17 residues. CDR1 MDHEN and CDR2 SYDVKM come from the germline V gene. With 3 bases clipped from V and 1 base from J, the junction kept 9 bases outside the gene matches. In nucleotides, the CDR3 is TGTGCCAGCAGTTTGAAGAGCGGGAGGACCTTCCAAGAGACCCAGTACTTC. Protein: CASSLKSGRTFQETQYF. The full variable domain, with the rest looked up from reference TRBV28 and TRBJ2-5, is DVKVTQSSRYLVKRTGEKVFLECVQDMDHENMFWYRQDPGLGLRLIYFSYDVKMKEKGDIPEGYSVSREKKERFSLILESASTNQTSMYLCASSLKSGRTFQETQYFGPGTRLLVL.

This clonotype was observed a few times. The chain couples TRBV2 to TRBJ2-1; D may be TRBD1 (7 bases). V lost 6 bases and J 8 bases, leaving 14 bases between the germline ends. The CDR3 is made up of 13 amino acids. Germline CDR1 reads SNHLY; CDR2 reads FYNNEI. CDR3 bases: TGTGCCAGCAGAGGCGACAGGGACTATGAGCAGTTCTTC. The encoded protein is CASRGDRDYEQFF.

This clonotype was detected a few times. The chain combines TRBV24-1 with TRBJ2-7, with D possibly matching TRBD1 (6 bases). The CDR3 totals 14 residues. V lost 4 bases and J lost 3, with 12 bases in between. Germline assignment: CDR1 KGHDR and CDR2 SFDVKD. The CDR3 DNA reads TGTGCCACCAGTGACCCCGGGACAAACTACGAGCAGTACTTC. Translating it yields CATSDPGTNYEQYF.

This clonotype was recorded a few times. V usage is TRBV27 and J usage is TRBJ2-1; the D gene is possibly TRBD2 (5 bases). With 0 bases removed from V and 4 bases from J, the gap between germline ends came to 16 bases. The CDR3 has 17 amino acids. Per germline, CDR1 MNHEY and CDR2 SMNVEV (reference sequence). CDR3 in amino acids: CASSLSPLAGTYNEQFF. The CDR3 nucleotides are TGTGCCAGCAGTTTATCCCCCCTTGCGGGCACTTACAATGAGCAGTTCTTC.

This clonotype was counted between two and nine times. V usage is TRBV20-1 and J usage is TRBJ2-7; D is possibly TRBD1 (6 bases). Germline values: CDR1 DFQATT, CDR2 SNEGSKA (reference sequence). This CDR3 spans 15 amino acids. Between the trimmed V and J ends, which lost 0 bases and 6 bases, there was a span of 18 bases. The DNA of the CDR3 is TGCAGTGCTAGAGAGGGAACAGGGAGCCTGGGCGAGCAGTACTTC. It encodes CSAREGTGSLGEQYF.

This clonotype was seen many times. The J gene is TRBJ2-3, the V gene TRBV7-2, with D possibly TRBD1 on 5 matching bases. CDR3 size: 15 residues. Trimming removed 5 bases at V and 2 bases at J, with 14 bases between. Looked up from germline, CDR1 is SGHTA and CDR2 is FQGNSA. The CDR3 DNA is TGTGCCAGCAGCCTCCGACAGTACGACACAGATACGCAGTATTTT. This codes for CASSLRQYDTDTQYF.

This clonotype was counted only a few times. This rearrangement joins TRBV7-2 to TRBJ2-1; no clear D gene. Germline CDR1 and CDR2: SGHTA and FQGNSA. This CDR3 region has 13 residues. The ends were cut back, 5 bases at V and 5 bases at J, with 10 bases in the middle. CDR3 in DNA: TGTGCCAGCAGCCCCCCGGCAAACAATGAGCAGTTCTTC. It specifies CASSPPANNEQFF. Based on the CDR3 plus reference TRBV7-2 and TRBJ2-1, the full variable domain is GAGVSQSPSNKVTEKGKDVELRCDPISGHTALYWYRQSLGQGLEFLIYFQGNSAPDKSGLPSDRFSAERTGGSVSTLTIQRTQQEDSAVYLCASSPPANNEQFFGPGTRLTVL.

This chain uses TRBV20-1 with TRBJ2-5; 8 bases are shared with TRBD1. Germline V lookup: CDR1 DFQATT, CDR2 SNEGSKA (reference sequence). Germline trimming cut 5 bases from V and 4 bases from J; bases unmatched to any gene: 6. The CDR3 consists of 13 residues. CDR3 sequence (DNA): TGCAGTGCTGTAAGGACAGGGCCAGAGACCCAGTACTTC. Protein sequence: CSAVRTGPETQYF.

A few counts support this clonotype. The genes are TRBV30 and TRBJ2-7, with 7 bases aligning to TRBD2. V lost 2 bases, J lost 2 bases, and 9 bases stayed unmatched. The CDR3 runs 15 residues. Germline V CDR1 and CDR2: GTSNPN, SVGIG (reference sequence). The CDR3 sequence: CAWSRRGVAPYEQYF. The CDR3 bases are TGTGCCTGGAGTAGACGGGGGGTGGCACCCTACGAGCAGTACTTC.

This clonotype was observed many times. V gene TRBV5-1 combines with J gene TRBJ2-2; the match to TRBD2 covers 9 bases. The CDR3 has 16 residues. V shed 0 bases, J shed 5 bases, and the junction held 5 bases outside the gene matches. Germline assignment: CDR1 SGHRS and CDR2 YFSETQ. The CDR3 is CASSLGLAGTTGELFF. The DNA for the CDR3 is TGCGCCAGCAGCTTGGGTCTAGCGGGAACGACCGGGGAGCTGTTTTTT.

This clonotype appeared a few times. The V call is TRBV3-1, the J call TRBJ2-1; maybe TRBD2 (6 bases). V was cut by 0 bases and J by 15 bases, with 15 bases left in between. The CDR3 is 13 residues long. The germline V gene has CDR1 LGHDT and CDR2 YNNKEL (reference sequence). This CDR3 is CASSQDDLTSRFF. Here the CDR3 DNA reads TGTGCCAGCAGCCAAGATGACCTGACTAGTAGGTTCTTC.

The chain uses TRBV5-1 and TRBJ2-5; unclear D gene. Trimming took off 0 bases at V and 0 bases at J, with 9 bases between the two ends. The CDR3 loop spans 15 amino acids. Germline loops: CDR1 SGHRS, CDR2 YFSETQ. This chain's CDR3 is CASSLGGTDQETQYF. As DNA, the CDR3 is TGCGCCAGCAGCTTGGGAGGTACAGACCAAGAGACCCAGTACTTC.

This clonotype showed up just a few times. The chain uses TRBV12-3 or TRBV12-4 and TRBJ2-7, with TRBD2 matching over 7 bases. After removal of 7 bases from V and 1 base from J, the junction contained 13 bases not matched to a gene. This CDR3 has 16 residues. The CDR3 coding sequence is TGTGCCAGCACCCCGGGCTATTGGGAGGGATCCTACGAGCAGTACTTC. Encoded protein: CASTPGYWEGSYEQYF.

The chain couples TRBV12-3 or TRBV12-4 to TRBJ2-1; D could derive from TRBD1 or TRBD2 (6 bases each). Trimming removed 10 bases at V and 6 bases at J, with 16 bases between. CDR3 size: 13 residues. In nucleotides, the CDR3 is TGTGCCACTTCGACTAGAGGGGGCAATGAGCAGTTCTTC. Its protein is CATSTRGGNEQFF.

This clonotype showed up just a few times. V and J are TRBV7-8 and TRBJ1-2; D gene ambiguous. Germline V lookup: CDR1 SGHVS, CDR2 FQNEAQ. The CDR3 covers 15 residues. Trimming took off 1 base at V and 7 bases at J, with 16 bases between the two ends. CDR3 protein: CASSLVAVSRVGYTF. The CDR3 coding sequence is TGTGCCAGCAGCTTAGTGGCCGTGTCTAGGGTTGGCTACACCTTC.

The sample holds a few counts of this clonotype. The chain carries TRBV5-5 and TRBJ2-1, with 7 positions matching TRBD1. The junction had 3 bases not matched to a gene; V was cut back by 0 bases and J by 6 bases. This CDR3 comprises 14 residues. Per the germline V gene, CDR1 is SGHKS and CDR2 is YYEKEE (reference sequence). The CDR3 protein is CASSLVGDSNEQFF. The CDR3 nucleotides read TGTGCCAGCAGCTTGGTGGGGGACAGCAATGAGCAGTTCTTC.

A few counts support this clonotype. The chain joins TRBV4-3 to TRBJ1-1; D is unclear. Germline assignment: CDR1 LGHNA and CDR2 YSLEER. The CDR3 spans 15 residues. Trimming removed 0 bases at V and 2 bases at J, with 10 bases between. The CDR3 bases are TGCGCCAGCAGCCAAGATTTATCGGGTAACACTGAAGCTTTCTTT. This translates into CASSQDLSGNTEAFF.

This clonotype was picked up many times. V and J are TRBV24-1 and TRBJ2-1; 10 nucleotides agree with TRBD2. Germline-derived CDR1 and CDR2 are KGHDR and SFDVKD. There are 15 residues in the CDR3. J was trimmed by 7 bases and V by 5 bases; bases with no gene match: 7. Here the CDR3 reads CATSVALAGVNEQFF. The CDR3 DNA reads TGTGCCACCAGTGTGGCCCTAGCGGGAGTGAATGAGCAGTTCTTC.

The chain has TRBV29-1 and TRBJ2-2; D not resolved. The CDR3 is 13 residues long. Germline CDR1 reads SQVTM; CDR2 reads ANQGSEA. V was pared by 6 bases and J by 7 bases, with 15 bases between. Written as DNA, the CDR3 is TGCAGCGTCCAAAGACCCCCGCTCGGGGAGCTGTTTTTT. As protein: CSVQRPPLGELFF.

This clonotype was counted a few times. This rearrangement joins TRBV28 to TRBJ2-1; 8 bases agree with TRBD1. The CDR3 has 13 residues. Germline V lookup: CDR1 MDHEN, CDR2 SYDVKM. V dropped 8 bases and J dropped 9; count of bases not matched to a gene: 9. DNA for the CDR3: TGTGCCAGCGTGAACAGGGGGTTGAGTGAGCAGTTCTTC. Translated: CASVNRGLSEQFF.

This chain uses TRBV5-1 with TRBJ2-1; perhaps D is TRBD1 or TRBD2 (5 bases each). The CDR3 covers 15 residues. Germline CDR1 reads SGHRS; CDR2 reads YFSETQ. The germline V and J ends were trimmed by 5 bases and 0 bases, with 12 bases remaining between them. The CDR3 DNA is TGCGCCAGCAGGTACGAGGGGAGCTCCTACAATGAGCAGTTCTTC. It specifies CASRYEGSSYNEQFF. Drawing the rest from reference TRBV5-1 and TRBJ2-1, the complete variable domain is KAGVTQTPRYLIKTRGQQVTLSCSPISGHRSVSWYQQTPGQGLQFLFEYFSETQRNKGNFPGRFSGRQFSNSRSEMNVSTLELGDSALYLCASRYEGSSYNEQFFGPGTRLTVL.